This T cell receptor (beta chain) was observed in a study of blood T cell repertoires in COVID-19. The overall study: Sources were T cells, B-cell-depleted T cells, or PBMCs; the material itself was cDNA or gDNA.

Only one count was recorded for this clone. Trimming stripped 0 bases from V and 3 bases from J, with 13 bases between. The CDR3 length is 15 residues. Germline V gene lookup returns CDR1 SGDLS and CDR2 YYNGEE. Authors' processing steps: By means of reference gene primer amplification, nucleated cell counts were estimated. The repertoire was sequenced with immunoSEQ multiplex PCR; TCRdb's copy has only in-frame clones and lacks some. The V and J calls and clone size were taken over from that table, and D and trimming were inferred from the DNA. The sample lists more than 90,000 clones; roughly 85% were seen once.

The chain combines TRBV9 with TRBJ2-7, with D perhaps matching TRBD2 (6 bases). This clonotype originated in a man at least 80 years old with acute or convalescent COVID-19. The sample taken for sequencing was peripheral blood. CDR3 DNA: TGTGCCAGCAGCGTAGGTGGGACTGGAGACTACGAGCAGTACTTC. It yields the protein CASSVGGTGDYEQYF.